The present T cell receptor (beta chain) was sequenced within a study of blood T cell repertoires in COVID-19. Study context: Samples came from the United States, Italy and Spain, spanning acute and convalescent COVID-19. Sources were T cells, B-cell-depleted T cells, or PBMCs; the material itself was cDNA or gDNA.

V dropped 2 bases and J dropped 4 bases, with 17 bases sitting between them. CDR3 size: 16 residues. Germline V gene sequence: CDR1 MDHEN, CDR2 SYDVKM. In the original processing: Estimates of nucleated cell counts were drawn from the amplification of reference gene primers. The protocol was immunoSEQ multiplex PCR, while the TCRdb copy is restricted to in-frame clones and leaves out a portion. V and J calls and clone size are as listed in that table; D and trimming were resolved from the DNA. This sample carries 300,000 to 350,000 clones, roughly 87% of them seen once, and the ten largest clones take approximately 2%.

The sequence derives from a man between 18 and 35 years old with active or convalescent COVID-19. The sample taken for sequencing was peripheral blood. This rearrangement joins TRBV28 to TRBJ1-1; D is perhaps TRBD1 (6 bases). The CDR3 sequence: CASSLTQGSGSTEAFF. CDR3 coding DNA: TGTGCCAGCAGTTTAACCCAGGGGTCGGGGAGCACTGAAGCTTTCTTT.